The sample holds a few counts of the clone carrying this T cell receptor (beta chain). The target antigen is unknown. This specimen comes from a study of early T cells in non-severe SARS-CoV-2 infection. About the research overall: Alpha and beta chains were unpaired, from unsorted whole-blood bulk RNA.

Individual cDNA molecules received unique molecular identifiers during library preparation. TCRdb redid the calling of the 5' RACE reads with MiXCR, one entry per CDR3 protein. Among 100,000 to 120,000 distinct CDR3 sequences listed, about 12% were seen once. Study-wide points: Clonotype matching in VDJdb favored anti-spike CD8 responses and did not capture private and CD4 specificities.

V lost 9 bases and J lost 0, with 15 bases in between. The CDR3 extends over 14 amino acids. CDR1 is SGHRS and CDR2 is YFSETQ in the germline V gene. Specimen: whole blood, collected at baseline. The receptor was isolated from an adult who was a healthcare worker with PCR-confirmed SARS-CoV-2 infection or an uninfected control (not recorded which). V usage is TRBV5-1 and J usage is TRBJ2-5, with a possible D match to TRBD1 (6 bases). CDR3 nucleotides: TGCGCCACCACCCCAAGGGGGAACCAAGAGACCCAGTACTTC. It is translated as CATTPRGNQETQYF.